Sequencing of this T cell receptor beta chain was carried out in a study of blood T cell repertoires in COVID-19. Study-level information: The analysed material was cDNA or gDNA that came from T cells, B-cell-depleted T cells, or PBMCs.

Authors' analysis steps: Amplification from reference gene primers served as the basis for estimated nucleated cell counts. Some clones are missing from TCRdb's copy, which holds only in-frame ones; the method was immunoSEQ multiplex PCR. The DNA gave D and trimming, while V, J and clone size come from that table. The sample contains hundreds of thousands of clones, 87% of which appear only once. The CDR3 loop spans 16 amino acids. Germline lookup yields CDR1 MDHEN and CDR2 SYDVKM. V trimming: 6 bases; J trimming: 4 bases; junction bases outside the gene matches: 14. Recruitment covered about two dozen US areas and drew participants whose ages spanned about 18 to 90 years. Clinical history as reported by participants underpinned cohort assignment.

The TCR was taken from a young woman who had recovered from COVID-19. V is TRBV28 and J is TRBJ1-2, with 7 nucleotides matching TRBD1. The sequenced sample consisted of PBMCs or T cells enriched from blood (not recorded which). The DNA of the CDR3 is TGTGCCAGCAGCGCCGACGACTTGACAGGGAGCTATGGCTACACCTTC. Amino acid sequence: CASSADDLTGSYGYTF.